These 27 T cell receptor beta chains were all obtained from the same sample, sequenced in a study of T cells in narcolepsy. Assay: immunoSEQ multiplex PCR; the TCRdb copy retains only in-frame clones and omits some. The sample holds tens of thousands of clones, over 65% seen once. Source material: memory (CD45RA-) CD4+ T cells from blood. These receptors originate from a human donor in good health.

The rearrangement joins TRBV6-5 to TRBJ1-1, with D perhaps TRBD1 (5 bases). The CDR3 loop spans 11 amino acids. Germline values: CDR1 MNHEY, CDR2 SVGAGI. V dropped 7 bases and J dropped 11 bases, with 14 bases sitting between them. The CDR3 is CASTAGAWAFF. In DNA, the CDR3 is TGTGCCAGCACGGCCGGGGCCTGGGCTTTCTTT.

The chain is built from TRBV19 and TRBJ2-2; 9 nucleotides match TRBD1. Per the germline V gene, CDR1 is LNHDA and CDR2 is SQIVND (reference sequence). The length of the CDR3 is 15 residues. V lost 8 bases and J lost 4; bases outside the gene matches: 8. CDR3 sequence (DNA): TGTGCCAGTTATCCGGGACAGGGTATCACCGGGGAGCTGTTTTTT. This translates into CASYPGQGITGELFF.

The V and J genes are TRBV28 and TRBJ2-1, with 8 positions matching TRBD2. The CDR3 is made up of 18 amino acids. The V gene end was trimmed by 2 bases and the J gene end by 0 bases; junction bases not matched to a gene: 9. CDR1 is MDHEN and CDR2 is SYDVKM in the germline V gene. CDR3 nucleotide sequence: TGTGCCAGCAGTTTACCCCTTCTAGCGGGTAGCTCCTACAATGAGCAGTTCTTC. The encoded protein is CASSLPLLAGSSYNEQFF.

This clone was counted a single time. The chain combines TRBV12-5 with TRBJ1-4; TRBD1 is a possible D gene (5 bases). CDR1 and CDR2 from the germline V gene are LGHNT and FRNRAP. The CDR3 is 14 residues long. Trimming left V 2 bases short and J 8 bases short, with 12 bases between. This CDR3 is CASGLRGFEEKLFF. The CDR3 nucleotides are TGTGCTAGTGGTTTGAGGGGATTTGAGGAAAAACTGTTTTTT.

This chain joins TRBV5-4 and TRBJ2-5; 10 positions agree with TRBD2. The trim removed 4 bases at V and 5 bases at J, leaving 11 bases unmatched. This CDR3 contains 16 residues. CDR1 SGHNT and CDR2 YYREEE come from the germline V gene (reference sequence). CDR3: CASSPRGAGGHETQYF. The DNA for the CDR3 is TGTGCCAGCAGCCCCCGGGGAGCGGGGGGGCACGAGACCCAGTACTTC.

This chain links TRBV7-2 with TRBJ1-2; perhaps TRBD1 as D (5 bases). V was cut by 1 base and J by 0 bases, with 9 bases left in between. Per the germline V gene, CDR1 is SGHTA and CDR2 is FQGNSA. The CDR3 runs to 15 residues. CDR3 in amino acids: CASSLGTQANYGYTF. CDR3 nucleotides: TGTGCCAGCAGCTTAGGGACACAGGCTAACTATGGCTACACCTTC.

The V and J genes are TRBV7-8 and TRBJ2-7; TRBD2 aligns across 7 bases. Germline V gene data show CDR1 as SGHVS and CDR2 as FQNEAQ. The CDR3 has 16 residues. V gave up 3 bases and J gave up 4 bases; unmatched junction bases: 12. CDR3 coding DNA: TGTGCCAGCAGCTTTTCCCCCCCGCTAGCGGTGTACGAGCAGTACTTC. Protein: CASSFSPPLAVYEQYF.

The chain is built from TRBV9 and TRBJ2-1, with 9 bases fitting TRBD2. The CDR3 runs 17 residues. With 3 bases clipped from V and 7 bases from J, the junction kept 14 bases outside the gene matches. CDR1 is SGDLS, CDR2 YYNGEE, per germline. CDR3 in amino acids: CASSGSFGTSYRNEQFF. In nucleotides, the CDR3 is TGTGCCAGCAGCGGCTCGTTCGGGACTAGCTACCGAAATGAGCAGTTCTTC.

This clone is medium-sized by share. The chain joins TRBV4-2 to TRBJ2-3; 7 nucleotides agree with TRBD2. From germline, CDR1 is LGHNA and CDR2 YNFKEQ. This CDR3 spans 15 amino acids. J was trimmed by 6 bases and V by 2 bases; bases with no gene match: 8. Here the CDR3 DNA reads TGTGCCAGCAGCCAACAGGCAACTAGCGAGGATACGCAGTATTTT. This sequence encodes CASSQQATSEDTQYF.

The chain employs TRBV28 and TRBJ1-4, with D uncertain. V shed 5 bases and J shed 8 bases, with 15 bases lying between them. The CDR3 spans 14 residues. Germline CDR1 MDHEN, CDR2 SYDVKM. Here the CDR3 reads CASSPSDYTEKLFF. The CDR3 DNA reads TGTGCCAGCAGTCCATCGGACTATACCGAAAAACTGTTTTTT.

The chain recombines TRBV19 with TRBJ1-1; D is undetermined. V was shortened by 8 bases and J by 1 base, with 5 bases between the two germline ends. CDR1 and CDR2 (germline): LNHDA, SQIVND (reference sequence). The CDR3 is made up of 11 amino acids. The CDR3: CASERNTEAFF. As DNA, the CDR3 is TGTGCCAGTGAAAGGAACACTGAAGCTTTCTTT.

The rearrangement links TRBV5-6 to TRBJ2-1; a possible D gene is TRBD2 (6 bases). The CDR3 length is 14 residues. CDR1 is SGHDT and CDR2 is YYEEEE in the germline V gene. The V end lost 1 base, the J end lost 5 bases, and 10 bases lay between the germline ends. The CDR3 protein is CASSLYGRHNEQFF. The CDR3 bases are TGTGCCAGCAGCTTGTATGGGAGGCACAATGAGCAGTTCTTC. Looking up the rest from reference TRBV5-6 and TRBJ2-1 gives the full variable domain: DAGVTQSPTHLIKTRGQQVTLRCSPKSGHDTVSWYQQALGQGPQFIFQYYEEEERQRGNFPDRFSGHQFPNYSSELNVNALLLGDSALYLCASSLYGRHNEQFFGPGTRLTVL.

The chain has TRBV18 and TRBJ1-1; a weak D match, TRBD1 (5 bases). Trimming left V 2 bases short and J 6 bases short, with 16 bases between. Germline CDR1 reads KGHSH; CDR2 reads LQKENI. The CDR3 contains 15 residues. Written as DNA, the CDR3 is TGTGCCAGCTCACCAGCCCGGGCGGCGGGGGCTGAAGCTTTCTTT. This encodes CASSPARAAGAEAFF. Full variable domain (rest looked up from reference TRBV18 and TRBJ1-1): NAGVMQNPRHLVRRRGQEARLRCSPMKGHSHVYWYRQLPEEGLKFMVYLQKENIIDESGMPKERFSAEFPKEGPSILRIQQVVRGDSAAYFCASSPARAAGAEAFFGQGTRLTVV.

This clone has only one observation. The V gene is TRBV14, the J gene TRBJ2-5; D is ambiguous. This CDR3 has 13 amino acids. From germline, CDR1 is SGHDN and CDR2 FVKESK. The germline V and J ends were trimmed by 4 bases and 2 bases, with 8 bases remaining between them. The CDR3 region is CASSPAGQETQYF. CDR3 nucleotides: TGTGCCAGCAGCCCGGCCGGGCAAGAGACCCAGTACTTC.

This chain connects TRBV5-6 to TRBJ2-7; no firm D call. The CDR3 spans 11 residues. Germline V gene data show CDR1 as SGHDT and CDR2 as YYEEEE. Trimming pared 0 bases from V and 5 bases from J, leaving 3 bases between. As DNA, the CDR3 is TGTGCCAGCAGCTTGGATCACGAGCAGTACTTC. Its translation: CASSLDHEQYF.

The chain links TRBV4-2 to TRBJ1-1; D is undetermined. The CDR3 sequence is 16 residues long. V was pared by 4 bases and J by 1 base, with 16 bases between. Germline-derived CDR1 and CDR2 are LGHNA and YNFKEQ. The CDR3: CASSRPSRAGNTEAFF. CDR3 sequence (DNA): TGTGCCAGCAGCCGGCCTAGTAGGGCAGGGAACACTGAAGCTTTCTTT.

The chain couples TRBV18 to TRBJ2-2; D ambiguous. Trimming removed 4 bases at V and 9 bases at J, with 6 bases between. The CDR3 spans 11 residues. The germline CDR1 and CDR2 sequences are KGHSH and LQKENI. CDR3 residues: CASSHGRELFF. CDR3 DNA sequence: TGTGCCAGCTCACACGGCCGGGAGCTGTTTTTT.

The genes are TRBV6-1 and TRBJ1-1, with D maybe TRBD1 (6 bases). CDR3 size: 14 residues. CDR1 and CDR2 (germline): MNHNS, SASEGT. V lost 5 bases and J lost 0, with 10 bases in between. CDR3: CASSKQGMNTEAFF. CDR3 in DNA: TGTGCCAGCAGTAAACAGGGTATGAACACTGAAGCTTTCTTT.

Here the CDR3 DNA reads TGTGCCAGTAATCCGGGACAGGGCTATGGCTACACCTTC. The encoded protein is CASNPGQGYGYTF. The rearrangement links TRBV19 to TRBJ1-2; 9 bases fit TRBD1. The V segment lost 7 bases and the J segment 4 bases; nucleotides outside the gene matches: 4. Germline values: CDR1 LNHDA, CDR2 SQIVND (reference sequence). The CDR3 totals 13 residues. The whole variable domain, filled in from reference TRBV19 and TRBJ1-2, reads DGGITQSPKYLFRKEGQNVTLSCEQNLNHDAMYWYRQDPGQGLRLIYYSQIVNDFQKGDIAEGYSVSREKKESFPLTVTSAQKNPTAFYLCASNPGQGYGYTFGSGTRLTVV.

The rearrangement uses TRBV10-3 and TRBJ2-2, with TRBD2 matching 13 bases. V trimming: 10 bases; J trimming: 6 bases; junction bases outside the gene matches: 5. Germline V gene lookup returns CDR1 ENHRY and CDR2 SYGVKD. The CDR3 is made up of 14 amino acids. The CDR3 DNA reads as TGTGCCAGCGGGACTAGCGGGATCGCCGGGGAGCTGTTTTTT. Its translation is CASGTSGIAGELFF.

J is TRBJ1-2 and V is TRBV6-1; D is unclear. Trimming left V 8 bases short and J 1 base short, with 11 bases between. The CDR3 runs 13 residues. CDR1 is MNHNS, CDR2 SASEGT, per germline. CDR3 bases: TGTGCCAGCCTTACACGGATTAACTATGGCTACACCTTC. Translated: CASLTRINYGYTF.

J is TRBJ1-1 and V is TRBV6-1; D perhaps matches TRBD1 (5 bases). The CDR3 totals 14 residues. CDR1 is MNHNS and CDR2 is SASEGT in the germline V gene. The ends were cut back, 6 bases at V and 4 bases at J, with 15 bases in the middle. The CDR3, as DNA: TGTGCCAGCAGGACGTGGTCTGGGGGCACTGAAGCTTTCTTT. Translating it yields CASRTWSGGTEAFF.

A remark on this clone: At one end the junction does not follow the germline gene, possibly because of a read error. The J gene is TRBJ2-1, the V gene TRBV7-7; 7 bases are shared with TRBD2. The germline V gene encodes CDR1 SSHAT and CDR2 FNYEAQ (reference sequence). The CDR3 length is 17 residues. The CDR3 protein is CASSLDSPSGAYNEQFF. The CDR3 coding sequence is TGTGCTAGCAGCTTAGATAGCCCTAGCGGAGCATACAATGAGCAGTTCTTC.

The count of this clone is one. The chain is built from TRBV18 and TRBJ2-7, with TRBD1 matching over 8 bases. V was pared by 3 bases and J by 2 bases, with 12 bases of the junction left unmatched. CDR1 is KGHSH and CDR2 is LQKENI in the germline V gene. The CDR3 totals 17 residues. The CDR3 region is CASSPQRAGTGTYEQYF. In DNA, the CDR3 is TGTGCCAGCTCACCTCAAAGGGCGGGGACAGGAACCTACGAGCAGTACTTC.

The chain is built from TRBV27 and TRBJ2-3; TRBD2 aligns across 14 bases. Germline loops: CDR1 MNHEY, CDR2 SMNVEV (reference sequence). V gave up 5 bases and J gave up 6 bases; unmatched junction bases: 4. The CDR3 spans 15 residues. Here the CDR3 DNA reads TGTGCCAGCAGTCTGACTAGCGGGGGGGCCGATACGCAGTATTTT. Its protein product is CASSLTSGGADTQYF.

This clone turned up a few times. This chain connects TRBV2 to TRBJ2-5; 7 bases fit TRBD1. CDR1 SNHLY and CDR2 FYNNEI come from the germline V gene. Trimming cost V 8 bases and J 5 bases; bases outside gene matches: 5. CDR3 length: 12 amino acids. The CDR3 nucleotides are TGTGCCAGCTGTAGGGGGCTGGAGACCCAGTACTTC. This sequence encodes CASCRGLETQYF.

This clone was seen a single time. The CDR3 region is CASSEWTSDRAGEQYF. The DNA of the CDR3 is TGCGCCAGCAGTGAGTGGACTAGCGATAGGGCGGGCGAGCAGTACTTC. This chain joins TRBV10-2 and TRBJ2-7, with TRBD2 matching over 9 bases. V trimming: 1 base; J trimming: 6 bases; junction bases outside the gene matches: 10. The CDR3 is 16 amino acids. Looked up from germline, CDR1 is WSHSY and CDR2 is SAAADI.